This entry is about one TCR beta chain. Its antigen is not identified. Only in-frame clones appear in the TCRdb table, and some are missing; sequencing was by immunoSEQ multiplex PCR. The table has about 15,000 clones, roughly 69% seen once. This sample is part of a study of cytotoxic CD8 clonotypes in ibrutinib-treated CLL. Across the study: Responses: some 25 partial, 2 complete; after median roughly 63 months, about 15 stayed remitted, 12 progressed.

Study-wide points: Clonality grew at ibrutinib response; at progression, it decreased back toward baseline.

The sequenced sample was PBMCs, obtained before ibrutinib treatment. The source of this sequence is a human donor with chronic lymphocytic leukemia.

The DNA for the CDR3 is TGCAGCGTAGGGGGGGACACCATTTACTACGAGCAGTACTTC. It translates to CSVGGDTIYYEQYF. This sequence joins TRBV29-1 and TRBJ2-7, with a possible D match to TRBD2 (7 bases). The CDR3 runs to 14 residues. CDR1 is SQVTM and CDR2 is ANQGSEA in the germline V gene. Trimming pared 6 bases from V and 3 bases from J, leaving 18 bases between.